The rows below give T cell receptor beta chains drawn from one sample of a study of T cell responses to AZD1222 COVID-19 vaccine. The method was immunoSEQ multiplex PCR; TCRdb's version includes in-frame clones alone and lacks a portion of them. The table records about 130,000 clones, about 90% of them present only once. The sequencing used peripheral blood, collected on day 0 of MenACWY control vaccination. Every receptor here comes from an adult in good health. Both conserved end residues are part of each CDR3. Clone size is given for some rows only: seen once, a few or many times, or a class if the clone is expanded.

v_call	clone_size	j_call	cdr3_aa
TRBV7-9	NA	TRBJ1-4	CASSSRDTVGEKLFF
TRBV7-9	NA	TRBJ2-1	CASSLGQGAIDEQFF
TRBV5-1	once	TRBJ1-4	CASSPQGITNEKLFF
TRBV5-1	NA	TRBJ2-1	CASSPGTGGWNEQFF
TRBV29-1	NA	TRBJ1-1	CSVYRGNTEAFF
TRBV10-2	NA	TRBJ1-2	CASSVTTGSGGYTF
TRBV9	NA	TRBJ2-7	CASSASTGTGGYYEQYF
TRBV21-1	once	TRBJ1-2	CASSNRIGYTF
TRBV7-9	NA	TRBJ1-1	CASSLNEAFF
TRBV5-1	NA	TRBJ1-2	CASSLTWTGSSLHGYTF
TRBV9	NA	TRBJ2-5	CASSVARGSQETQYF
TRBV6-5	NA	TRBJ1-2	CASRDDLYGYTF
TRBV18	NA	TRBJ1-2	CASSFLVGTGRRPMSGYTF
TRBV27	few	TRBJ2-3	CASRTGGITDTQYF
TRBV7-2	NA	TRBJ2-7	CASSGGGISYEQYF
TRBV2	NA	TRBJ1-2	CASRDSLNYGYTF
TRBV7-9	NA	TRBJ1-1	CASSQGTGGMSTEAFF
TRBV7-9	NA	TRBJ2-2	CASSPGWDTGELFF
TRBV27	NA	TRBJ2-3	CASSSMSQRARTDTQYF
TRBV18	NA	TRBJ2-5	CASSPRVSRYQETQYF
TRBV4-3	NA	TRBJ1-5	CASSPEQGSSNQPQHF
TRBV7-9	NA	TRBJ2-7	CASSGAGGLSDEQYF